The subject of this entry is one TCR beta chain. The CDR3 spans 12 residues. From germline, CDR1 is DFQATT and CDR2 SNEGSKA (reference sequence). These data originate in a study of CXCR3-negative and CXCR3-positive naive CD8 T cells. The authors prepared UMI-labeled TRB cDNA libraries by 5' RACE. TCRdb re-called the 5' RACE reads; every CDR3 protein appears as one record, without DNA. The table for this sample gives 41,000 or so distinct CDR3 sequences. The receptor comes from a human donor in good health. Some clones in this sample may be carry-over from other donors' samples. This sequence joins TRBV20-1 and TRBJ1-1. The sample consisted of naive CXCR3- CD8+ T cells from blood. Subset: CD45RO-CCR7+CD27+CD95- naive CD8+ T cells lacking CXCR3 (TNR3-). CDR3 residues: CSATISDTEAFF.